The 21 T cell receptor beta chains listed next were all sequenced from one sample in a study of blood T cell repertoires in COVID-19. Produced via immunoSEQ multiplex PCR; TCRdb's table is partial and in-frame only. The table has some 390,000 clones, about 91% seen once; the top ten hold 1.5% to 1.7%. Specimen: peripheral blood. The receptors derive from a woman between 35 and 50 years old with COVID-19, enrolled during active disease.

The V gene is TRBV6-2 or TRBV6-3, the J gene TRBJ2-3; TRBD2 is a possible D gene (5 bases). Germline CDR1 MNHEY, CDR2 SVGEGT. The CDR3 has 15 residues. V was cut by 0 bases and J by 7 bases, with 14 bases left in between. The CDR3: CASSYSSKLEHTQYF. Written as DNA, the CDR3 is TGTGCCAGCAGTTACTCGTCTAAACTAGAACATACGCAGTATTTT.

Here the CDR3 reads CASSEWGGTGGYTF. The CDR3 coding sequence is TGTGCCAGCAGTGAATGGGGGGGGACGGGTGGCTACACCTTC. This chain links TRBV2 with TRBJ1-2; tentatively, D is TRBD1 (5 bases). With 2 bases removed from V and 7 bases from J, the gap between germline ends came to 14 bases. CDR1 is SNHLY, CDR2 FYNNEI, per germline. The CDR3 extends over 14 amino acids. Together with reference TRBV2 and TRBJ1-2, the CDR3 gives the full variable domain: EPEVTQTPSHQVTQMGQEVILRCVPISNHLYFYWYRQILGQKVEFLVSFYNNEISEKSEIFDDQFSVERPDGSNFTLKIRSTKLEDSAMYFCASSEWGGTGGYTFGSGTRLTVV.

The V and J genes are TRBV9 and TRBJ2-3; D is perhaps TRBD2 (5 bases). This CDR3 is 17 amino acids long. CDR1 and CDR2 from the germline V gene are SGDLS and YYNGEE. V was pared by 0 bases and J by 2 bases, with 16 bases between. CDR3 in DNA: TGTGCCAGCAGCGTAGCCCCAGCGGCACAGCACACAGATACGCAGTATTTT. Its protein is CASSVAPAAQHTDTQYF.

The J gene is TRBJ1-2, the V gene TRBV28; 12 nucleotides align to TRBD1. The length of the CDR3 is 17 residues. The V gene's germline CDR1 is MDHEN and CDR2 SYDVKM. The V and J ends lost 6 bases and 2 bases, in that order; junction bases with no gene match: 10. CDR3 protein: CASSPGTGGGRNYGYTF. The CDR3 region has the DNA TGTGCCAGCAGCCCCGGGACAGGGGGCGGCCGAAACTATGGCTACACCTTC.

With regard to this clone: One end of the junction fails to match germline, which may point to a read error. This chain joins TRBV27 and TRBJ1-1; 9 bases line up with TRBD1. Germline V gives CDR1 MNHEY, CDR2 SMNVEV (reference sequence). CDR3 length: 14 amino acids. The CDR3 reads CASSYRGQNAEAFF. The CDR3 DNA follows: TGTGCCAGCAGTTACAGGGGGCAGAACGCTGAAGCTTTCTTT.

The chain uses TRBV4-3 and TRBJ1-1; D might be TRBD1 (5 bases). V lost 0 bases, J lost 0 bases, and 11 bases lay in between. The CDR3 consists of 16 residues. Germline V gene data show CDR1 as LGHNA and CDR2 as YSLEER. The CDR3 DNA sequence: TGCGCCAGCAGCCAAGAAGCCCCAGGGATGAACACTGAAGCTTTCTTT. This sequence encodes CASSQEAPGMNTEAFF.

The chain uses TRBV11-2 and TRBJ2-7; tentative D call: TRBD2 (5 bases). Germline V CDR1 and CDR2: SGHAT, FQNNGV. The CDR3 has 11 residues. V lost 4 bases, J lost 7 bases, and 8 bases lay in between. CDR3 amino acids: CASSSPGEQYF. CDR3 DNA sequence: TGTGCCAGCAGCTCCCCGGGAGAGCAGTACTTC.

This sequence joins TRBV19 and TRBJ1-6; TRBD1 matches at 7 bases. The CDR3 is 14 amino acids. CDR1 LNHDA and CDR2 SQIVND come from the germline V gene (reference sequence). The junction had 4 bases not matched to a gene; V was cut back by 2 bases and J by 9 bases. CDR3 nucleotide sequence: TGTGCCAGTAGTATAAAAGGGGGCTCTTCACCCCTCCACTTT. This codes for CASSIKGGSSPLHF.

The chain is built from TRBV6-2 or TRBV6-3 and TRBJ2-5; TRBD1 is a possible D gene (6 bases). The CDR3 runs 16 residues. CDR1 and CDR2 from the germline V gene are MNHEY and SVGEGT. Deletions cut 2 bases from V and 0 bases from J, with 13 bases between. CDR3 residues: CASSYVPGHYQETQYF. In nucleotides, the CDR3 is TGTGCCAGCAGTTACGTCCCGGGACACTACCAAGAGACCCAGTACTTC.

The chain recombines TRBV6-2 or TRBV6-3 with TRBJ2-7; 8 bases line up with TRBD1. The CDR3 runs to 18 residues. Trimming cost V 2 bases and J 4 bases; bases outside gene matches: 16. The germline CDR1 and CDR2 sequences are MNHEY and SVGEGT. Here the CDR3 reads CASSYAPVPGQGGYEQYF. CDR3 DNA sequence: TGTGCCAGCAGTTACGCCCCCGTCCCAGGACAGGGTGGGTACGAGCAGTACTTC.

The count of this clone is one. Given a much more abundant clone one base away, this may be a read error. The chain links TRBV6-5 to TRBJ1-1, with 8 bases fitting TRBD1. Germline V lookup: CDR1 MNHEY, CDR2 SVGAGI. The CDR3 extends over 13 amino acids. V was pared by 6 bases and J by 1 base, with 1 base of the junction left unmatched. The CDR3 reads CASRDRGNTEAFF. In nucleotides, the CDR3 is TGTGCCAGCAGAGACAGGGGGAACACTGAAGCTTTCTTT.

This chain connects TRBV5-1 to TRBJ1-4; 12 bases fit TRBD1. With 3 bases clipped from V and 17 bases from J, the junction kept 11 bases outside the gene matches. The CDR3 runs to 14 residues. The germline V gene has CDR1 SGHRS and CDR2 YFSETQ. CDR3 protein: CASSSGPGQGAEFF. In DNA form, the CDR3 reads TGCGCCAGCAGCTCAGGCCCGGGACAGGGGGCGGAATTTTTT.

The rearrangement uses TRBV29-1 and TRBJ1-3; the D gene is possibly TRBD1 (6 bases). V shed 6 bases and J shed 4 bases, with 10 bases lying between them. The CDR3 consists of 12 residues. Germline CDR1 reads SQVTM; CDR2 reads ANQGSEA. In nucleotides, the CDR3 is TGCAGCGTGGATACAGGGGGAAACACCATATATTTT. It specifies CSVDTGGNTIYF.

This clone showed up just once. V is TRBV19 and J is TRBJ2-6; the D gene is possibly TRBD2 (5 bases). Per germline, CDR1 LNHDA and CDR2 SQIVND (reference sequence). The CDR3 runs 17 residues. V was pared by 0 bases and J by 2 bases, with 11 bases between. The CDR3 loop is CASSIDHTSAGANVLTF. The CDR3 DNA reads TGTGCCAGTAGTATAGATCATACTAGTGCTGGGGCCAACGTCCTGACTTTC.

The chain joins TRBV28 to TRBJ1-2, with unresolved D. The CDR3 contains 11 residues. Trimming shortened V by 6 bases and J by 7 bases, and 9 bases separated the two germline ends. Germline V gene data show CDR1 as MDHEN and CDR2 as SYDVKM. The CDR3 DNA follows: TGTGCCAGCAGCGACTTAGGTGGCTACACCTTC. Protein: CASSDLGGYTF.

J is TRBJ2-5 and V is TRBV6-1; TRBD2 matches 14 bases. CDR1 is MNHNS and CDR2 is SASEGT in the germline V gene. This CDR3 is built from 18 residues. The ends lost 2 bases at V and 7 bases at J; junction bases unmatched: 12. Here the CDR3 reads CASSELGLAGAYTGTQYF. CDR3 nucleotides: TGTGCCAGCAGTGAATTGGGACTAGCGGGGGCCTACACAGGGACCCAGTACTTC.

The chain recombines TRBV27 with TRBJ2-7, with TRBD1 matching 10 bases. Trimming cost V 5 bases and J 4 bases; bases outside gene matches: 2. There are 13 residues in the CDR3. Germline CDR1 and CDR2: MNHEY and SMNVEV (reference sequence). The CDR3 is CASSPDRGYEQYF. DNA of the CDR3: TGTGCCAGCAGTCCGGACAGGGGGTACGAGCAGTACTTC.

The chain links TRBV28 to TRBJ2-1; D may be TRBD2 (6 bases). Trimming took 3 bases from V and 8 from J, leaving 17 bases between them. CDR1 is MDHEN and CDR2 is SYDVKM in the germline V gene. The CDR3 extends over 15 amino acids. The CDR3 region has the DNA TGTGCCAGCAGTTTTTTTATAGGGGAGGACGATGAGCAGTTCTTC. Its translation: CASSFFIGEDDEQFF.

The DNA of the CDR3 is TGTGCCATCAGTGGCGAGGGATCGACTGAAGCTTTCTTT. Translated, it gives CAISGEGSTEAFF. The chain recombines TRBV10-3 with TRBJ1-1; no definite D call. The CDR3 is 13 amino acids. V lost 4 bases and J lost 5, with 11 bases in between. From germline, CDR1 is ENHRY and CDR2 SYGVKD.

In regard to this clone: An end of the junction differs from the germline gene, which may be a read error. The CDR3 protein is CASSRDYDEQFF. The DNA for the CDR3 is TGTGCCAGCAGTCGGGACTACGATGAGCAGTTCTTC. V is TRBV6-5 and J is TRBJ2-1; TRBD2 agrees at 7 bases. This CDR3 has 12 residues. CDR1 MNHEY and CDR2 SVGAGI come from the germline V gene.

The chain couples TRBV6-6 to TRBJ1-1, with D uncertain. The V gene lost 6 bases and the J gene lost 0 bases, with 8 bases spanning the gap. The CDR3 covers 13 residues. Germline lookup yields CDR1 MNHNY and CDR2 SVGAGI (reference sequence). CDR3 DNA: TGTGCCAGCAGAGTCCAGATGAACACTGAAGCTTTCTTT. Its protein product is CASRVQMNTEAFF.